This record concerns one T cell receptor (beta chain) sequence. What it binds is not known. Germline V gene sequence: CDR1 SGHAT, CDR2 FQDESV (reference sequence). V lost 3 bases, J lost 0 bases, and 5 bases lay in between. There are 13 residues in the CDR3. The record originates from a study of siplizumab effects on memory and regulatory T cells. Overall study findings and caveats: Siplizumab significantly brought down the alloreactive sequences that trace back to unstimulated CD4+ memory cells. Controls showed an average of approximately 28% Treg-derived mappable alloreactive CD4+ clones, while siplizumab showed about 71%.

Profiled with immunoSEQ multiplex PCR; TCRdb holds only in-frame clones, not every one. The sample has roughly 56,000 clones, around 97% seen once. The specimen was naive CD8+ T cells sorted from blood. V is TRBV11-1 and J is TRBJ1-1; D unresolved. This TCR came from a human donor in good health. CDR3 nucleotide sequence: TGTGCCAGCAGCTTGCACGTGAACACTGAAGCTTTCTTT. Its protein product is CASSLHVNTEAFF. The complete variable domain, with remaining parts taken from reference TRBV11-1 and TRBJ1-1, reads EAEVAQSPRYKITEKSQAVAFWCDPISGHATLYWYRQILGQGPELLVQFQDESVVDDSQLPKDRFSAERLKGVDSTLKIQPAELGDSAMYLCASSLHVNTEAFFGQGTRLTVV.